This section outlines one T cell receptor beta chain sequence together with its context. Generated by immunoSEQ multiplex PCR, the TCRdb table keeps only in-frame clones and is missing some. Here the sample spans 150,000 to 200,000 clones, roughly 87% being singletons. This entry comes from a study of blood T cell repertoires in COVID-19. Study-level information: Collection of acute and convalescent COVID-19 samples took place in the United States, Italy and Spain.

Trimming removed 2 bases from V and 0 bases from J, with 7 bases in between. This CDR3 region has 14 residues. CDR1 and CDR2 (germline): MNHEY, SVGAGI. Input material: PBMCs or T cells enriched from blood (not recorded which). V and J are TRBV6-5 and TRBJ1-2; possibly TRBD1 for D (5 bases). The receptor was derived from a human donor with acute COVID-19. The donor label of this sample is uncertain. This CDR3 reads CASSYRGSNYGYTF. The CDR3 coding sequence is TGTGCCAGCAGTTACAGGGGTTCTAACTATGGCTACACCTTC.